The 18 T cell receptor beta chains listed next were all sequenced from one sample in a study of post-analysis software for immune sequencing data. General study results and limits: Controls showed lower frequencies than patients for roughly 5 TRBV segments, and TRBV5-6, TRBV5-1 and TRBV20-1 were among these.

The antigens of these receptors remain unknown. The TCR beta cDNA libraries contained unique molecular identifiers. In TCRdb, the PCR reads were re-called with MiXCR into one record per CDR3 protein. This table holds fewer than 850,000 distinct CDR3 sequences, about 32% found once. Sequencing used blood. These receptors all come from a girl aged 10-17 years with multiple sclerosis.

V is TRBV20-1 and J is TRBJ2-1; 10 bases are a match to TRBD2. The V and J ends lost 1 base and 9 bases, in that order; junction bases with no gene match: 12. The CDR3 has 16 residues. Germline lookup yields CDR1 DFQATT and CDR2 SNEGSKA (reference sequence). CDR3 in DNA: TGCAGTGCTAGAGGAAGAGCGGGGGGGCCTGGTAGTGAGCAGTTCTTC. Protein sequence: CSARGRAGGPGSEQFF.

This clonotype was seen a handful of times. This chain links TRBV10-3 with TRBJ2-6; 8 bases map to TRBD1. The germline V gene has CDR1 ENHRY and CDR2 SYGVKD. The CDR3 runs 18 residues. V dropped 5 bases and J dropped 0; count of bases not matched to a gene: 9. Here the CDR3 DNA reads TGTGCCATCAGTCACAGCAGGGGGCGCAGCTCTGGGGCCAACGTCCTGACTTTC. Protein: CAISHSRGRSSGANVLTF.

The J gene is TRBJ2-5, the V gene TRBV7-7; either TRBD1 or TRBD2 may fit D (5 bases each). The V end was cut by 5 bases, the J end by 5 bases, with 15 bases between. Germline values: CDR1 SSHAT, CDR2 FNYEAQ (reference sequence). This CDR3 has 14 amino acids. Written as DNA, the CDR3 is TGTGCCAGCAGCGGGGAAAGGGGCGGGGAGACCCAGTACTTC. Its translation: CASSGERGGETQYF.

As DNA, the CDR3 is TGCAGTGCTCCTGACAGCCCTCCTAGCGGTACCTACAATGAGCAGTTCTTC. It codes for CSAPDSPPSGTYNEQFF. V and J are TRBV20-1 and TRBJ2-1, with 7 bases that match TRBD2. The junction had 15 bases not matched to a gene; V was cut back by 5 bases and J by 2 bases. CDR1 and CDR2 (germline): DFQATT, SNEGSKA (reference sequence). The CDR3 spans 17 residues.

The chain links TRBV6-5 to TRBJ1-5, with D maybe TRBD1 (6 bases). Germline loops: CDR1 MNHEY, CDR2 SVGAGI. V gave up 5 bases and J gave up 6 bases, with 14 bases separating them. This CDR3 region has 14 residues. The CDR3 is CASSQGGETQPQHF. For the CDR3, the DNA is TGTGCCAGCAGTCAAGGGGGGGAGACTCAGCCCCAGCATTTT.

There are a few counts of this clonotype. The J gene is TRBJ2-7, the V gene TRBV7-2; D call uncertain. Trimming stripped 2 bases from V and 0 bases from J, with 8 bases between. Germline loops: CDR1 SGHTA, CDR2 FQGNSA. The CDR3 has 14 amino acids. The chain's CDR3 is CASSLTINSYEQYF. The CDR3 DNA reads TGTGCCAGCAGCTTAACCATCAACTCCTACGAGCAGTACTTC.

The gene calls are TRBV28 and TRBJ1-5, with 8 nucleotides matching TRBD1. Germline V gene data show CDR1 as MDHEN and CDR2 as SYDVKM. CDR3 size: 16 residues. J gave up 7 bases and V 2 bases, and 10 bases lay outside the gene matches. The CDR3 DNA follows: TGTGCCAGCAGTTTAAAAGTTGGACAGGGAAACCAGCCCCAGCATTTT. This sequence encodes CASSLKVGQGNQPQHF.

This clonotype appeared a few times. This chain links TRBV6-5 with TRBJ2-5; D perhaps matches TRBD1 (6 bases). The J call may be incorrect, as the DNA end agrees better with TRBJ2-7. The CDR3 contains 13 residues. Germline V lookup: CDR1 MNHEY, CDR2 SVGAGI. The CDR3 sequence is CASSYRQVGEQYF. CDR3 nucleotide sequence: TGTGCCAGCAGTTACCGACAGGTTGGCGAGCAGTACTTC.

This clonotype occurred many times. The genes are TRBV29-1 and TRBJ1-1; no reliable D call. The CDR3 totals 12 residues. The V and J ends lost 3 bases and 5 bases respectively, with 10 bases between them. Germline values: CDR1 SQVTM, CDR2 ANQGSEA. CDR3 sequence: CSVDYGGTEAFF. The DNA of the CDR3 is TGCAGCGTTGATTATGGTGGGACTGAAGCTTTCTTT.

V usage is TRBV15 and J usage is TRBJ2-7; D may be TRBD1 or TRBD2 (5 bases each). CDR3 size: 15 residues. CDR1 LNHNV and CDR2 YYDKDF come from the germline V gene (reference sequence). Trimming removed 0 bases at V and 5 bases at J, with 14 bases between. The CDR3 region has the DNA TGTGCCACCAGCAGAGATAAAAGCCCGGGACACGAGCAGTACTTC. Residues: CATSRDKSPGHEQYF.

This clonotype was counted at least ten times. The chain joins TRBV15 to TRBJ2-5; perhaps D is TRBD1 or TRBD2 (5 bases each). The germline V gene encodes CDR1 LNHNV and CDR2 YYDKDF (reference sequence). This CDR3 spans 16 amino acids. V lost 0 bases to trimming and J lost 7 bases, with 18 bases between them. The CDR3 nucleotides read TGTGCCACCAGCAGAGATGGGACCCAGACCGGGGTGACCCAGTACTTC. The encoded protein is CATSRDGTQTGVTQYF.

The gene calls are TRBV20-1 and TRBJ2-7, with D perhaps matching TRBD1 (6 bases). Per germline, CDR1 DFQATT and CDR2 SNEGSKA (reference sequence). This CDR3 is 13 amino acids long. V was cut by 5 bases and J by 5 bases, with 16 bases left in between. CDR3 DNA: TGCAGTGCTGCCGGGGCTTACAGGGACGAGCAGTACTTC. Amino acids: CSAAGAYRDEQYF.

The CDR3 bases are TGTGCCAGCAGCCTACCTTGGGGTGAGCAGTTCTTC. It yields the protein CASSLPWGEQFF. The genes are TRBV3-1 and TRBJ2-1; no clear D. CDR3 length equals 12 residues. Between the trimmed V and J ends, which lost 4 bases and 9 bases, there was a span of 10 bases. Looked up from germline, CDR1 is LGHDT and CDR2 is YNNKEL (reference sequence).

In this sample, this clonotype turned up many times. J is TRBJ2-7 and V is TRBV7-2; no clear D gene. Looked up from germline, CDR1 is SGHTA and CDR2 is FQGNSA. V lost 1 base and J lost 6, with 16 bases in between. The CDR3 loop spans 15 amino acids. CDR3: CASSLDPSGWREQYF. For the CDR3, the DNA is TGTGCCAGCAGCTTAGACCCGAGTGGATGGCGCGAGCAGTACTTC.

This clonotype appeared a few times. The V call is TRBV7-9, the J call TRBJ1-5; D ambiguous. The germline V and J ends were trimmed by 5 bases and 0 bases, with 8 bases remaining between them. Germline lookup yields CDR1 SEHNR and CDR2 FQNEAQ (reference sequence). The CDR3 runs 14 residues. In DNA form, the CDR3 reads TGTGCCAGCAGCCCCGCAGGTAGCAATCAGCCCCAGCATTTT. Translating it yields CASSPAGSNQPQHF.

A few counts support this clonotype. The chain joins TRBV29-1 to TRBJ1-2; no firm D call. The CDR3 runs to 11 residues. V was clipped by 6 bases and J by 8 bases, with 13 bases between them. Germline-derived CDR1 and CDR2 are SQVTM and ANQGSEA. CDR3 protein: CSVQPVGGYTF. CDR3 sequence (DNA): TGCAGCGTCCAACCCGTCGGGGGCTACACCTTC.

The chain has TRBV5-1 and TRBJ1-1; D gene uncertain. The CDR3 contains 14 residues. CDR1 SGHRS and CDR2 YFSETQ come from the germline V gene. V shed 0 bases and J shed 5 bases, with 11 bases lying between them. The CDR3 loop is CASSLAGRRTEAFF. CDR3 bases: TGCGCCAGCAGCTTGGCTGGACGAAGGACTGAAGCTTTCTTT. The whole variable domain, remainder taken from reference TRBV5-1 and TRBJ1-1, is KAGVTQTPRYLIKTRGQQVTLSCSPISGHRSVSWYQQTPGQGLQFLFEYFSETQRNKGNFPGRFSGRQFSNSRSEMNVSTLELGDSALYLCASSLAGRRTEAFFGQGTRLTVV.

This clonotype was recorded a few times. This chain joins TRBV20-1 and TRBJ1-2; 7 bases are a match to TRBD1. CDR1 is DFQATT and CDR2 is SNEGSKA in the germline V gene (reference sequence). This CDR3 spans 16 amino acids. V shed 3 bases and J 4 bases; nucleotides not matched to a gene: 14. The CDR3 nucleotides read TGCAGTGCTAGCCTTTCCAACAGGGGAATCGCCTATGGCTACACCTTC. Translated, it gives CSASLSNRGIAYGYTF.